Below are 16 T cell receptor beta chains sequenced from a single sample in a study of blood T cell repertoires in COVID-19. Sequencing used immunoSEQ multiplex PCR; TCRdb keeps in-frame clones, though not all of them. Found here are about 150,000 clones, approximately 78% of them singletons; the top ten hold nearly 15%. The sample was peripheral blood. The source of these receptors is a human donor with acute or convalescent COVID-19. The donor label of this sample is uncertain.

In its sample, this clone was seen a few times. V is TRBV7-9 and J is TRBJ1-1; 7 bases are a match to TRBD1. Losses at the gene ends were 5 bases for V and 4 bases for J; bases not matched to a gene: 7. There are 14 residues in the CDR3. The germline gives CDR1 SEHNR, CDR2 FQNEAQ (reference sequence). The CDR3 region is CASSPTGWVTEAFF. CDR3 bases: TGTGCCAGCAGCCCGACAGGGTGGGTCACTGAAGCTTTCTTT.

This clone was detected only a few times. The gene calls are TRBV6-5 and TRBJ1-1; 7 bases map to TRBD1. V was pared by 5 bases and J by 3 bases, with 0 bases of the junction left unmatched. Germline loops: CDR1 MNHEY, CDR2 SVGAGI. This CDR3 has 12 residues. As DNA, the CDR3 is TGTGCCAGCAGTACAGGGGACACTGAAGCTTTCTTT. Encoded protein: CASSTGDTEAFF.

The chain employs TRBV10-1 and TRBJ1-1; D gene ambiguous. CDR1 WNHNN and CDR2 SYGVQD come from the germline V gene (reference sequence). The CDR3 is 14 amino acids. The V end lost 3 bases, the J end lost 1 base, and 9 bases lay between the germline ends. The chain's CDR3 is CASSDHHTNTEAFF. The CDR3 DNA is TGCGCCAGCAGTGACCACCACACGAACACTGAAGCTTTCTTT.

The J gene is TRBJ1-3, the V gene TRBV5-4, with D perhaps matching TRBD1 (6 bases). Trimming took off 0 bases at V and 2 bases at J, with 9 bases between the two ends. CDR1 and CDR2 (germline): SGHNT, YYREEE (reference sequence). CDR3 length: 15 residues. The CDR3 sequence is CASSLEAGAGNTIYF. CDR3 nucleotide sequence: TGTGCCAGCAGCTTGGAGGCAGGGGCTGGAAACACCATATATTTT.

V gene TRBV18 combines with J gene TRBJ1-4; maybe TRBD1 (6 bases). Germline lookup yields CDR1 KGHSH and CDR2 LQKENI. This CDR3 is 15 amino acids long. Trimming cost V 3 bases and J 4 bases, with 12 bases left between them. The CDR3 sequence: CASSPPGDDNEKLFF. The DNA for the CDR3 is TGTGCCAGCTCACCCCCAGGGGATGATAATGAAAAACTGTTTTTT.

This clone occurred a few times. The DNA for the CDR3 is TGTGCCAGCAGCCTCGACAGGGGCCGAGGGGAGCAGTACTTC. Encoded protein: CASSLDRGRGEQYF. V usage is TRBV4-2 and J usage is TRBJ2-7; 8 nucleotides match TRBD1. The CDR3 contains 14 residues. Trimming removed 4 bases from V and 7 bases from J; junction bases left unmatched: 9. Germline lookup yields CDR1 LGHNA and CDR2 YNFKEQ.

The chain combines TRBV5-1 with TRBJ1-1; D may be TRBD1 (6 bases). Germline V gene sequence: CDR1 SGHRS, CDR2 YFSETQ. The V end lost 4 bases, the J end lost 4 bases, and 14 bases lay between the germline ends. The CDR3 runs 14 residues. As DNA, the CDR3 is TGCGCCAGCAGCCCTGGGCAGGGGCCCACTGAAGCTTTCTTT. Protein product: CASSPGQGPTEAFF.

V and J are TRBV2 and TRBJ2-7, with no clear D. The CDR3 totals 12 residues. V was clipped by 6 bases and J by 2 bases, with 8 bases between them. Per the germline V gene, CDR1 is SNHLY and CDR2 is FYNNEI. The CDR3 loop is CASSVLPYEQYF. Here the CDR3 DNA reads TGTGCCAGCAGCGTACTTCCCTACGAGCAGTACTTC.

The CDR3 coding sequence is TGTGCCAGTAGGAAGGGGTGGCAAGAGACCCAGTACTTC. Encoded protein: CASRKGWQETQYF. The chain is built from TRBV19 and TRBJ2-5; TRBD1 is a possible D gene (5 bases). Per the germline V gene, CDR1 is LNHDA and CDR2 is SQIVND (reference sequence). V was shortened by 6 bases and J by 2 bases, with 10 bases between the two germline ends. The CDR3 runs 13 residues.

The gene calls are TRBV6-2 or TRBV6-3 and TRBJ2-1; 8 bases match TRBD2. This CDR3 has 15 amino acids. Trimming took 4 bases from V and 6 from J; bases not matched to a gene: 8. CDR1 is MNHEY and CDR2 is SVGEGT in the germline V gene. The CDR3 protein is CASSWAGLVGNEQFF. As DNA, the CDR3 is TGTGCCAGCAGTTGGGCGGGACTAGTAGGCAATGAGCAGTTCTTC.

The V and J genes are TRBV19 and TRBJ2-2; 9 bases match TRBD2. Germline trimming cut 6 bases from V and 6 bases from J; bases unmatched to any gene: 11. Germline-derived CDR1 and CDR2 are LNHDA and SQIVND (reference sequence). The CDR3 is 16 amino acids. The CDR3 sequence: CASRVFAGGPAGELFF. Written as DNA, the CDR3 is TGTGCCAGTAGGGTCTTTGCGGGGGGGCCGGCCGGGGAGCTGTTTTTT.

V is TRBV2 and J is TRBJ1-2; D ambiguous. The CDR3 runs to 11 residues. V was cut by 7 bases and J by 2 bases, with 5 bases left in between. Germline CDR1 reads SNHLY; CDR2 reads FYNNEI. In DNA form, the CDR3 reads TGTGCCAGCATGGAGAACTATGGCTACACCTTC. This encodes CASMENYGYTF. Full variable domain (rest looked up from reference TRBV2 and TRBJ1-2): EPEVTQTPSHQVTQMGQEVILRCVPISNHLYFYWYRQILGQKVEFLVSFYNNEISEKSEIFDDQFSVERPDGSNFTLKIRSTKLEDSAMYFCASMENYGYTFGSGTRLTVV.

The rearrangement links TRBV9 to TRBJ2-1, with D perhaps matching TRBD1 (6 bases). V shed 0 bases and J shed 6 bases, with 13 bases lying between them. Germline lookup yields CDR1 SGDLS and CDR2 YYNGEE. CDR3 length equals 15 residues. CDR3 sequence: CASSVGGRGGNEQFF. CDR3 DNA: TGTGCCAGCAGCGTAGGAGGCAGGGGCGGCAATGAGCAGTTCTTC. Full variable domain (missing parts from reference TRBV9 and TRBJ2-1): DSGVTQTPKHLITATGQRVTLRCSPRSGDLSVYWYQQSLDQGLQFLIQYYNGEERAKGNILERFSAQQFPDLHSELNLSSLELGDSALYFCASSVGGRGGNEQFFGPGTRLTVL.

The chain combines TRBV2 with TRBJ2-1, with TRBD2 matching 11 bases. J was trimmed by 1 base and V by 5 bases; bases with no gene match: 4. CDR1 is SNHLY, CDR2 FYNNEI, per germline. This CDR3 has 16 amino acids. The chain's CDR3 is CASSLSGGASYNEQFF. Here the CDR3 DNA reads TGTGCCAGCAGTCTTAGCGGGGGGGCATCCTACAATGAGCAGTTCTTC. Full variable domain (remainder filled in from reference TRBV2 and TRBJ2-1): EPEVTQTPSHQVTQMGQEVILRCVPISNHLYFYWYRQILGQKVEFLVSFYNNEISEKSEIFDDQFSVERPDGSNFTLKIRSTKLEDSAMYFCASSLSGGASYNEQFFGPGTRLTVL.

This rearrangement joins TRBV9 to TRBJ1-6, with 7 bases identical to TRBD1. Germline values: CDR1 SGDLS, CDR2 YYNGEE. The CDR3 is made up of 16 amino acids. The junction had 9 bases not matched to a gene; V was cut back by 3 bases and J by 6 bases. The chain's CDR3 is CASSAPLTGVNSPLHF. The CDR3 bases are TGTGCCAGCAGCGCACCTTTAACAGGGGTTAATTCACCCCTCCACTTT.

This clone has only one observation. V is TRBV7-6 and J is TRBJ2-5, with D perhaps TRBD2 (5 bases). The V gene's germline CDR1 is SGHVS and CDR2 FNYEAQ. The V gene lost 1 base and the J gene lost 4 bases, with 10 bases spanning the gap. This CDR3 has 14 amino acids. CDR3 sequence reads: CASSLGRGGETQYF. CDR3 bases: TGTGCCAGCAGCTTAGGACGGGGTGGAGAGACCCAGTACTTC.